Listed here are 10 T cell receptor beta chains from one sample, sequenced in a study of graft-versus-host responses after intestinal transplantation. The method was immunoSEQ multiplex PCR; TCRdb's version includes in-frame clones alone and lacks a portion of them. The sample consists of around 6,700 clones, about 88% of them appearing once. The sample in question was PBMCs, obtained 83 days after transplant. The origin of the receptors is a human patient who received an intestinal transplant, so some T cells may come from the graft donor.

CDR3 DNA: TGTGCCAGCAGTTGGACACTTTCAAACAATGAAAAACTGTTTTTT. This codes for CASSWTLSNNEKLFF. The rearrangement joins TRBV6-5 to TRBJ1-4; tentatively, D is TRBD1 (5 bases). Germline assignment: CDR1 MNHEY and CDR2 SVGAGI. The CDR3 is 15 residues long. Trimming took off 4 bases at V and 5 bases at J, with 14 bases between the two ends.

The chain carries TRBV29-1 and TRBJ2-3; weak D call: TRBD2 (6 bases). Per germline, CDR1 SQVTM and CDR2 ANQGSEA. The CDR3 is 17 residues long. Trimming left V 1 base short and J 3 bases short, with 20 bases between. CDR3 nucleotides: TGCAGCGTTGAAGGAAGGGGACTCCCGTTTAGGACAGATACGCAGTATTTT. Translation: CSVEGRGLPFRTDTQYF.

CDR3 bases: TGTGCCAGCAGTGGGTTTGTCGCGGGACTAAAAAACATTCAGTACTTC. It is translated as CASSGFVAGLKNIQYF. The gene calls are TRBV2 and TRBJ2-4; 7 nucleotides line up with TRBD2. CDR3 length equals 16 residues. CDR1 and CDR2 (germline): SNHLY, FYNNEI. The J segment lost 4 bases and the V segment lost 4 bases, leaving 10 bases of the junction unmatched.

The chain couples TRBV29-1 to TRBJ2-5; maybe TRBD1 (6 bases). The V end lost 0 bases, the J end lost 3 bases, and 11 bases lay between the germline ends. CDR1 SQVTM and CDR2 ANQGSEA come from the germline V gene. This CDR3 spans 14 amino acids. CDR3 in amino acids: CSVEDWTVEETQYF. CDR3 nucleotides: TGCAGCGTTGAAGACTGGACAGTCGAAGAGACCCAGTACTTC.

CDR3 protein: CASSFPGTLTDTQYF. CDR3 nucleotide sequence: TGTGCCAGCAGCTTCCCCGGAACACTCACAGATACGCAGTATTTT. This chain uses TRBV5-8 with TRBJ2-3; no clear D gene. This CDR3 has 15 amino acids. Germline CDR1 SGHTS, CDR2 YDEGEE. Trimming cost V 2 bases and J 2 bases, with 12 bases left between them.

This clone was counted only a few times. The V gene is TRBV6-6, the J gene TRBJ2-5; 8 bases are a match to TRBD2. The germline V gene encodes CDR1 MNHNY and CDR2 SVGAGI (reference sequence). The CDR3 runs to 15 residues. The J segment lost 3 bases and the V segment lost 5 bases, leaving 8 bases of the junction unmatched. The CDR3: CASSQTAGGKETQYF. CDR3 in DNA: TGTGCCAGCAGTCAAACGGCGGGGGGAAAAGAGACCCAGTACTTC.

The rearrangement links TRBV5-1 to TRBJ2-1; TRBD2 aligns across 11 bases. From germline, CDR1 is SGHRS and CDR2 YFSETQ. V shed 4 bases and J 13 bases; nucleotides not matched to a gene: 7. This CDR3 has 13 amino acids. Written as DNA, the CDR3 is TGCGCCAGCAGCCTCGGCCTAGCGGGGGGACAGTTCTTC. It encodes CASSLGLAGGQFF.

The chain couples TRBV6-1 to TRBJ1-6; no definite D call. CDR1 and CDR2 from the germline V gene are MNHNS and SASEGT. V gave up 9 bases and J gave up 9 bases, with 12 bases separating them. This CDR3 region has 12 residues. The CDR3 coding sequence is TGTGCCAGTGAGCCGTGGGGTTCACCCCTCCACTTT. Translation gives CASEPWGSPLHF.

The J gene is TRBJ2-5, the V gene TRBV28, with TRBD1 as a possible D gene (6 bases). Germline CDR1 is MDHEN and CDR2 is SYDVKM. Trimming took 0 bases from V and 4 from J, leaving 9 bases between them. The CDR3 contains 14 residues. CDR3 sequence reads: CASSLWDSRETQYF. The CDR3 bases are TGTGCCAGCAGTTTATGGGACAGTAGAGAGACCCAGTACTTC.

The J gene is TRBJ2-3, the V gene TRBV15; D is undetermined. The germline CDR1 and CDR2 sequences are LNHNV and YYDKDF (reference sequence). This CDR3 spans 14 amino acids. V was cut by 0 bases and J by 3 bases, with 7 bases left in between. The CDR3 nucleotides are TGTGCCACCAGCAGAGATGGTTCTACAGATACGCAGTATTTT. Translated, it gives CATSRDGSTDTQYF.